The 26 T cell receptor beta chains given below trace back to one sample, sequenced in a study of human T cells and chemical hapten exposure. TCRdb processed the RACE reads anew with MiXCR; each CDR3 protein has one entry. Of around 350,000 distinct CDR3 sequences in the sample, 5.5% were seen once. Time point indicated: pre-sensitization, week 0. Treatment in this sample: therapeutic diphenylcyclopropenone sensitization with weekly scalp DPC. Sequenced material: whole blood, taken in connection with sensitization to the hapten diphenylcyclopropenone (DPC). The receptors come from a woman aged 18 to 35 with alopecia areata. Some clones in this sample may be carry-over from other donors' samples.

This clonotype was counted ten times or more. The CDR3 is CASSYNLGQGTSPLHF. CDR3 nucleotides: TGTGCCAGCAGTTACAACCTAGGACAGGGTACCTCACCCCTCCACTTT. The chain is built from TRBV6-5 and TRBJ1-6, with 8 bases identical to TRBD1. The germline CDR1 and CDR2 sequences are MNHEY and SVGAGI. J gave up 10 bases and V 2 bases, and 10 bases lay outside the gene matches. This CDR3 is 16 amino acids long.

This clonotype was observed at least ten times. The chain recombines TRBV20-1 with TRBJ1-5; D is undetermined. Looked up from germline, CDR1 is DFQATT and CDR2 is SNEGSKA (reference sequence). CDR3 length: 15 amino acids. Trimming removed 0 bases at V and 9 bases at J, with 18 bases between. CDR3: CSARDRVRPSRPQHF. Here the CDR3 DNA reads TGCAGTGCTAGAGATCGAGTCAGACCCTCAAGGCCCCAGCATTTT.

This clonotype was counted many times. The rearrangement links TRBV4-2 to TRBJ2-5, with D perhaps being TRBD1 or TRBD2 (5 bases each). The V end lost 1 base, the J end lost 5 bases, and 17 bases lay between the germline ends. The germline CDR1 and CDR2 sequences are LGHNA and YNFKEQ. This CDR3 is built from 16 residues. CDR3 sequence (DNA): TGTGCCAGCAGCCAAGTATTAGGGTCCGAGGGGGAGACCCAGTACTTC. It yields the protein CASSQVLGSEGETQYF.

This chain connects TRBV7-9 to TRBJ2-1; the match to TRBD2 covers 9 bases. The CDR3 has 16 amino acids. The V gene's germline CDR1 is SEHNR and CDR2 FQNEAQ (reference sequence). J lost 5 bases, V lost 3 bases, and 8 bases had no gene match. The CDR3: CASSLAGGTSHNEQFF. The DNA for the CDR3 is TGTGCCAGCAGCTTGGCCGGCGGGACTAGCCACAATGAGCAGTTCTTC.

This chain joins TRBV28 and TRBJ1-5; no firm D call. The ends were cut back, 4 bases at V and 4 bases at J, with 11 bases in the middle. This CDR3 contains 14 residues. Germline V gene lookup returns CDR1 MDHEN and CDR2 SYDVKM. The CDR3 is CASSSFPSNQPQHF. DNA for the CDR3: TGTGCCAGCAGTTCGTTCCCCTCAAATCAGCCCCAGCATTTT.

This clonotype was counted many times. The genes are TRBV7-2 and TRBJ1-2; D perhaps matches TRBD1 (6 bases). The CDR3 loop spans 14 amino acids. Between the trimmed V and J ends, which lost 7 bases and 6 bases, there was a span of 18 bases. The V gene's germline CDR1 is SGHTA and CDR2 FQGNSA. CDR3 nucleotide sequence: TGTGCCAGCAACCTTGGACAGTCCGGCGATGGCTACACCTTC. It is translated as CASNLGQSGDGYTF.

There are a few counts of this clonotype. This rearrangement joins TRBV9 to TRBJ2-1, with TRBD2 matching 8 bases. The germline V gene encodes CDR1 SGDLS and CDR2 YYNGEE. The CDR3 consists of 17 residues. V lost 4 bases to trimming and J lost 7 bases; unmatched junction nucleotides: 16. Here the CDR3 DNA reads TGTGCCAGCAGCCCCCGAGAAGGGCGGGAGGCGAGAAATGAGCAGTTCTTC. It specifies CASSPREGREARNEQFF.

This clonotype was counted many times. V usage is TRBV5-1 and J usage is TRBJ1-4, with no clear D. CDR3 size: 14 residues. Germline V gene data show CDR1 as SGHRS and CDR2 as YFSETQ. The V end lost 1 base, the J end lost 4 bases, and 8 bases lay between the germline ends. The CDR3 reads CASSLMQRNEKLFF. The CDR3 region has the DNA TGCGCCAGCAGCTTGATGCAGCGTAATGAAAAACTGTTTTTT.

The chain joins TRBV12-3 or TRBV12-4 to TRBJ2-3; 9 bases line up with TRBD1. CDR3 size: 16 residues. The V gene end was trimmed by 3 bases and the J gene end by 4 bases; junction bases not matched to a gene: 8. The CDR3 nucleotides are TGTGCCAGCAGTTTTCTGGGACAGGGCAATGCAGATACGCAGTATTTT. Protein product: CASSFLGQGNADTQYF.

The CDR3 sequence is CSGRLNTEAFF. CDR3 in DNA: TGCAGTGGACGGTTGAACACTGAAGCTTTCTTT. The rearrangement links TRBV20-1 to TRBJ1-1; unclear D gene. Germline CDR1 is DFQATT and CDR2 is SNEGSKA (reference sequence). This CDR3 spans 11 amino acids. Trimming removed 7 bases from V and 0 bases from J, with 6 bases in between.

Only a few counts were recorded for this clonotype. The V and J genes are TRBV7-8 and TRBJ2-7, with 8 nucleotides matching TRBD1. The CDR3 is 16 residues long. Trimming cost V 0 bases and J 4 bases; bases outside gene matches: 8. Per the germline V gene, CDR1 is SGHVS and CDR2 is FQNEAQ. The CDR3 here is CASSLARSGGGYEQYF. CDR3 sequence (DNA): TGTGCCAGCAGCTTAGCGCGGTCAGGGGGCGGTTACGAGCAGTACTTC.

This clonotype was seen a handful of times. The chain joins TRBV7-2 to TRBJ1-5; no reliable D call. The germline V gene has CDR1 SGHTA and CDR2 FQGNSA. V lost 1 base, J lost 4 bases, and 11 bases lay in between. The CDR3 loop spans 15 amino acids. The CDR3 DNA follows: TGTGCCAGCAGCTTAGGTCCTCAAAGGAATCAGCCCCAGCATTTT. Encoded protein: CASSLGPQRNQPQHF.

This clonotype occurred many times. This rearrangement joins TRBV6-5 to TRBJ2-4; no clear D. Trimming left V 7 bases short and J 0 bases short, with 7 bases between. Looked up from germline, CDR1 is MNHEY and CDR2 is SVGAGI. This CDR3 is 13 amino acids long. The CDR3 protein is CASTGPAKNIQYF. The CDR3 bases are TGTGCCAGCACCGGCCCAGCCAAAAACATTCAGTACTTC.

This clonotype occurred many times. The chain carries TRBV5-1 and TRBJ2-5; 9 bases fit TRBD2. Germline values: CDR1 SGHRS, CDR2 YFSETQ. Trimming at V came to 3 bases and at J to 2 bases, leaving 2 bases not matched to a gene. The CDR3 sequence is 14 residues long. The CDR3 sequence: CASSSAGGQETQYF. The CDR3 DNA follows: TGCGCCAGCAGCTCGGCGGGGGGGCAAGAGACCCAGTACTTC.

The CDR3 loop is CASSPGTSRYNEQFF. CDR3 sequence (DNA): TGTGCCAGCAGCCCAGGGACTAGTAGGTACAATGAGCAGTTCTTC. The V gene is TRBV7-2, the J gene TRBJ2-1; 8 bases are shared with TRBD2. This CDR3 spans 15 amino acids. Per germline, CDR1 SGHTA and CDR2 FQGNSA. After removal of 5 bases from V and 4 bases from J, the junction contained 7 bases not matched to a gene.

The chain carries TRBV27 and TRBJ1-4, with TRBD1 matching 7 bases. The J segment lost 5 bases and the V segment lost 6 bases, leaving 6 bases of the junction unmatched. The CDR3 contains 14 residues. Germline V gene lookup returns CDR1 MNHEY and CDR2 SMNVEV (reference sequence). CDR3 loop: CASRLQGINEKLFF. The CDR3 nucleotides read TGTGCCAGCAGGTTACAGGGGATAAATGAAAAACTGTTTTTT.

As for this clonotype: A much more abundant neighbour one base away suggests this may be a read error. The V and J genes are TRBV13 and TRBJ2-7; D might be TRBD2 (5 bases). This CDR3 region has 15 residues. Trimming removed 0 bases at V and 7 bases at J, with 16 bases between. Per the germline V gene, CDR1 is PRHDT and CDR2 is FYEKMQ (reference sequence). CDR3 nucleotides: TGTGCCAGCAGCTTAGGGATAACTAGATGCGGGGAGCAGTACTTC. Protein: CASSLGITRCGEQYF. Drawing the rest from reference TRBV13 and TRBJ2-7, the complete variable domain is AAGVIQSPRHLIKEKRETATLKCYPIPRHDTVYWYQQGPGQDPQFLISFYEKMQSDKGSIPDRFSAQQFSDYHSELNMSSLELGDSALYFCASSLGITRCGEQYFGPGTRLTVT.

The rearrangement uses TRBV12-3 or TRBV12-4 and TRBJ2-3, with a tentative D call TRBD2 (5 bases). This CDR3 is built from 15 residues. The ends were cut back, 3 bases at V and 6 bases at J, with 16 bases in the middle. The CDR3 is CASSLADSVGDTQYF. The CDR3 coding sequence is TGTGCCAGCAGTTTGGCGGACTCCGTGGGGGATACGCAGTATTTT.

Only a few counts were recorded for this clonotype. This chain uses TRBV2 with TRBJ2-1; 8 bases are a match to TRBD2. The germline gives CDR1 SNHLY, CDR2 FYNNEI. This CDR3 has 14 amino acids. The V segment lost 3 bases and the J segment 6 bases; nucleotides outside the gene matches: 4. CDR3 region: CASSDGGGSNEQFF. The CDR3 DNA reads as TGTGCCAGCAGTGATGGCGGGGGGTCCAATGAGCAGTTCTTC.

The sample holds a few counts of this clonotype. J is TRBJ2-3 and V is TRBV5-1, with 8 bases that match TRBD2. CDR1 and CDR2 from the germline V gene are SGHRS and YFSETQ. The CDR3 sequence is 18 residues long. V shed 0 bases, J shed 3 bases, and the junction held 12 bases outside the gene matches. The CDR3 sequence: CASSLGTLVAGLTDTQYF. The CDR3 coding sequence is TGCGCCAGCAGCTTGGGAACGTTGGTAGCGGGGTTGACAGATACGCAGTATTTT.

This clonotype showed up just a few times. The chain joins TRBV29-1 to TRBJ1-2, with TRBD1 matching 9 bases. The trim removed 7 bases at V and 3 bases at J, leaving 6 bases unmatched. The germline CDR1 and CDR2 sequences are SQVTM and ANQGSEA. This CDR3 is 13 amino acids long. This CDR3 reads CSARTGADYGYTF. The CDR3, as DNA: TGCAGCGCTCGGACAGGGGCGGACTATGGCTACACCTTC.

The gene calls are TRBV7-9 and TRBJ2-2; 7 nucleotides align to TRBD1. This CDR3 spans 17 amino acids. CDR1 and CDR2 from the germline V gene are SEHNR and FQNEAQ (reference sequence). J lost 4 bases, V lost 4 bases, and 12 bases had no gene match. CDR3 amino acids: CASSSSLGGWGTGELFF. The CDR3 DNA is TGTGCCAGCAGCTCCTCTCTAGGGGGCTGGGGCACCGGGGAGCTGTTTTTT.

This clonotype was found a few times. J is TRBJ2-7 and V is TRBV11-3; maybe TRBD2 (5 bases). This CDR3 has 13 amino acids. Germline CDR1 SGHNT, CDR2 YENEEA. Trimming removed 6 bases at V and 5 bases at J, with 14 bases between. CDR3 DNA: TGTGCCAGCAGTATACCGGGAAGCAACGAGCAGTACTTC. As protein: CASSIPGSNEQYF. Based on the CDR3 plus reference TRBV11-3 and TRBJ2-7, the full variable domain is EAGVVQSPRYKIIEKKQPVAFWCNPISGHNTLYWYLQNLGQGPELLIRYENEEAVDDSQLPKDRFSAERLKGVDSTLKIQPAELGDSAVYLCASSIPGSNEQYFGPGTRLTVT.

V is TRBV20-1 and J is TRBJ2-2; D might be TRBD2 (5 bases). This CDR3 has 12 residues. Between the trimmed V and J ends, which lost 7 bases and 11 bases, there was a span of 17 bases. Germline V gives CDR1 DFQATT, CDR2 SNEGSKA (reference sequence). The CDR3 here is CSVSGRKQELFF. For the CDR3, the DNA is TGCAGTGTCTCGGGAAGGAAACAAGAGCTGTTTTTT.

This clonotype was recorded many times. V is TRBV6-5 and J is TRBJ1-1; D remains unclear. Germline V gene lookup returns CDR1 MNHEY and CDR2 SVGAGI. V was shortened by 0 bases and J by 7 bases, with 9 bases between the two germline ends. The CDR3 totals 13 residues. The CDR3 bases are TGTGCCAGCAGTTACTCAACAGCCCTTGAAGCTTTCTTT. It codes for CASSYSTALEAFF.

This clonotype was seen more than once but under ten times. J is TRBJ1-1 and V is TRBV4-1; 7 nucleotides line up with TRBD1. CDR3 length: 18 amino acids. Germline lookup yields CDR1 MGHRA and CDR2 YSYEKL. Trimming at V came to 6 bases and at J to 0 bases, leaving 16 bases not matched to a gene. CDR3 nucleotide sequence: TGCGCCAGCAGTCCTCCCCGGGACAGAGCTGACATGAACACTGAAGCTTTCTTT. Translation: CASSPPRDRADMNTEAFF.